Following are 5 T cell receptor beta chains from one sample sequenced in a study of cytomegalovirus exposure and HLA in healthy donors. Some clones are missing from TCRdb's copy, which holds only in-frame ones; the method was immunoSEQ multiplex PCR. The sample consists of fewer than 200,000 clones, 85% of them appearing once. The sequenced sample was PBMCs. The source of these receptors is a man younger than 35 in good health and CMV-seropositive.

The CDR3 loop reads CASSLLQGISYEQYF. Here the CDR3 DNA reads TGTGCCAGCAGCCTACTTCAGGGAATCTCCTACGAGCAGTACTTC. The V call is TRBV7-9, the J call TRBJ2-7, with D possibly being TRBD1 (5 bases). The V gene's germline CDR1 is SEHNR and CDR2 FQNEAQ (reference sequence). The germline V and J ends were trimmed by 5 bases and 0 bases, with 14 bases remaining between them. The CDR3 runs 15 residues. The variable domain in full, with the rest retrieved from reference TRBV7-9 and TRBJ2-7, is DTGVSQNPRHKITKRGQNVTFRCDPISEHNRLYWYRQTLGQGPEFLTYFQNEAQLEKSRLLSDRFSAERPKGSFSTLEIQRTEQGDSAMYLCASSLLQGISYEQYFGPGTRLTVT.

In its sample, this clone was seen once. The V gene is TRBV5-4, the J gene TRBJ1-3, with 7 bases fitting TRBD1. This CDR3 region has 16 residues. The V segment lost 4 bases and the J segment 3 bases; nucleotides outside the gene matches: 10. CDR1 and CDR2 from the germline V gene are SGHNT and YYREEE (reference sequence). CDR3 sequence reads: CASSPEQGRGGNTIYF. CDR3 sequence (DNA): TGTGCCAGCAGCCCAGAACAGGGGCGCGGTGGAAACACCATATATTTT.

This clone was counted once. The rearrangement joins TRBV28 to TRBJ1-4; D gene ambiguous. CDR1 MDHEN and CDR2 SYDVKM come from the germline V gene. Trimming cost V 4 bases and J 5 bases, with 8 bases left between them. The CDR3 sequence is 13 residues long. The CDR3 DNA sequence: TGTGCCAGCAGTTCACAGCAAAATGAAAAACTGTTTTTT. It translates to CASSSQQNEKLFF.

This rearrangement joins TRBV28 to TRBJ2-1; TRBD2 might be the D (5 bases). The germline V gene has CDR1 MDHEN and CDR2 SYDVKM. This CDR3 comprises 16 residues. V was trimmed by 6 bases and J by 0 bases, leaving 15 bases between them. CDR3 in DNA: TGTGCCAGCAGGACCCCTACTAGGGTCTCCTACAATGAGCAGTTCTTC. Translated, it gives CASRTPTRVSYNEQFF.

The rearrangement joins TRBV9 to TRBJ2-1; D perhaps matches TRBD2 (6 bases). Germline V lookup: CDR1 SGDLS, CDR2 YYNGEE. V lost 0 bases to trimming and J lost 6 bases, with 13 bases between them. CDR3 length equals 15 residues. CDR3 sequence reads: CASSVEAGSFNEQFF. CDR3 sequence (DNA): TGTGCCAGCAGCGTAGAAGCGGGCAGCTTCAATGAGCAGTTCTTC.